The sequence of this TCR beta chain was determined in a study of T cell changes during pregnancy in multiple sclerosis. Method: immunoSEQ multiplex PCR; TCRdb's copy keeps in-frame clones and lacks some. Here the sample spans 75,000 to 80,000 clones, around nine tenths being singletons. This clone was seen just once. V lost 8 bases, J lost 7 bases, and 15 bases lay in between. The CDR3 loop spans 14 amino acids. Per germline, CDR1 MNHEY and CDR2 SMNVEV (reference sequence). The receptor was isolated from a female donor with multiple sclerosis, enrolled in a pregnancy study. Specimen: peripheral blood, collected before pregnancy. The rearrangement joins TRBV27 to TRBJ1-6; the D is unclear. CDR3 in DNA: TGTGCCAGCCTCATAAGAGGGTTCAATTCACCCCTCCACTTT. Amino acid sequence: CASLIRGFNSPLHF.